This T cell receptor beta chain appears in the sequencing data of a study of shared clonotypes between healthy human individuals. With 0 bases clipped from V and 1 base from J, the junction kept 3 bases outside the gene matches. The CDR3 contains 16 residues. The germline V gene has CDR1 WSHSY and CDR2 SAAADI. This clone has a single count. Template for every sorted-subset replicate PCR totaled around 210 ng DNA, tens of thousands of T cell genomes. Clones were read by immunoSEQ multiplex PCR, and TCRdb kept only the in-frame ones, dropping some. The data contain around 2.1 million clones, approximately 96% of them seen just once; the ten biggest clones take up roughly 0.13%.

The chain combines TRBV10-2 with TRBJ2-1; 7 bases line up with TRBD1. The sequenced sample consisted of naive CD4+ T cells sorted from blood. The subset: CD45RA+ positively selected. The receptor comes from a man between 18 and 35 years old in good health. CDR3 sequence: CASSESWDRSYNEQFF. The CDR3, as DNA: TGCGCCAGCAGTGAGTCTTGGGACAGATCCTACAATGAGCAGTTCTTC.